This is a list of T cell receptor beta chains from one sample in a study of T cells in Graves' hyperthyroidism and ophthalmopathy. A single record per CDR3 protein comes from TCRdb applying MiXCR to the multiplex PCR reads. The sample lists 500,000 to 650,000 distinct CDR3 sequences, roughly 21% occurring once. The sequenced material came from blood. The source of these receptors is a man aged 40-49 years with Graves' ophthalmopathy. The CDR3 runs from the conserved cysteine through the conserved F or W. Fields, in order: CDR3 DNA, CDR3 protein, D gene, J gene, clone size, V gene. The D gene is left open where the match is weak. Size is stated for part of the rows, as once, few or many counts, or as a class when the clone is expanded.

DNA: TGTGCCAGCAGCCCCGATGGGGAATTTAATGAAAAACTGTTTTTT
CDR3: CASSPDGEFNEKLFF
D: NA
J: TRBJ1-4
size: NA
V: TRBV11-2

DNA: TGTGCCAGCAGGCCCGGGACAGGGGCGAAATACGAGCAGTACTTC
CDR3: CASRPGTGAKYEQYF
D: TRBD1
J: TRBJ2-7
size: many
V: TRBV6-1

DNA: TGTGCCAGCAGCCAAGGTGGGGGCTCAGATACGCAGTATTTT
CDR3: CASSQGGGSDTQYF
D: NA
J: TRBJ2-3
size: many
V: TRBV3-1

DNA: TGTGCCAGCAGCCCACAGGGGTTTACCTACGAGCAGTACTTC
CDR3: CASSPQGFTYEQYF
D: TRBD1
J: TRBJ2-7
size: NA
V: TRBV28

DNA: TGTGCCAGCAGTACTGGAAACAGGGCCTCTCGCTATGGCTACACCTTC
CDR3: CASSTGNRASRYGYTF
D: NA
J: TRBJ1-2
size: many
V: TRBV6-1

DNA: TGTGCCAGCAGTGAGGAGGTGGGCTACCGTACATATTTT
CDR3: CASSEEVGYRTYF
D: NA
J: TRBJ1-3
size: NA
V: TRBV2

DNA: TGTGCCAGCTCACCACTAGGACAAACATCTGGGGCCAACGTCCTGACTTTC
CDR3: CASSPLGQTSGANVLTF
D: NA
J: TRBJ2-6
size: NA
V: TRBV18

DNA: TGTGCCAGCAGCTTGACAATACACAATGAGCAGTTCTTC
CDR3: CASSLTIHNEQFF
D: NA
J: TRBJ2-1
size: many
V: TRBV11-3

DNA: TGTGCCAGCAGTTTTATCCACAGCTACGAGCAGTACTTC
CDR3: CASSFIHSYEQYF
D: NA
J: TRBJ2-7
size: NA
V: TRBV27

DNA: TGTGCCAGCAGCGTAGGTAGCGGGAGAGAGGCCAACGAGCAGTACTTC
CDR3: CASSVGSGREANEQYF
D: TRBD2
J: TRBJ2-7
size: NA
V: TRBV9

DNA: TGCGCCAGCAGCCTGCTGGGCGTATATGGCTACACCTTC
CDR3: CASSLLGVYGYTF
D: NA
J: TRBJ1-2
size: NA
V: TRBV5-1

DNA: TGTGCCAGCAGCTTAGCAGGAGGACAGCGGAATTCACCCCTCCACTTT
CDR3: CASSLAGGQRNSPLHF
D: NA
J: TRBJ1-6
size: many
V: TRBV11-2

DNA: TGTGCCAGCAGCCCTGTCAGCGATAATTCACCCCTCCACTTT
CDR3: CASSPVSDNSPLHF
D: NA
J: TRBJ1-6
size: NA
V: TRBV5-1

DNA: TGTGCCAGCAGCGGCGGGGGGGCCTCCAACAATGAGCAGTTCTTC
CDR3: CASSGGGASNNEQFF
D: TRBD2
J: TRBJ2-1
size: NA
V: TRBV9

DNA: TGTGCCAGTAGTATGGGACTAGTTAGCACAGATACGCAGTATTTT
CDR3: CASSMGLVSTDTQYF
D: TRBD2
J: TRBJ2-3
size: NA
V: TRBV19

DNA: TGTGCCAGTAGTATAGGAAGGGACTACAATGAGCAGTTCTTC
CDR3: CASSIGRDYNEQFF
D: NA
J: TRBJ2-1
size: NA
V: TRBV19

DNA: TGTGCCATCCAGGGCAGGGCGAATGAAAAACTGTTTTTT
CDR3: CAIQGRANEKLFF
D: NA
J: TRBJ1-4
size: NA
V: TRBV10-3

DNA: TGTGCCAGCAGCTCGCGTGGGTGGAATCAGCCCCAGCATTTT
CDR3: CASSSRGWNQPQHF
D: NA
J: TRBJ1-5
size: few
V: TRBV7-2

DNA: TGTGCCTGGAAGACTAGCGGGGGGACCCAGTACTTC
CDR3: CAWKTSGGTQYF
D: TRBD2
J: TRBJ2-5
size: many
V: TRBV30

DNA: TGCGCCAGCAGCCAAGTTAGATTTCGACAGGGGGTAAGAGAGACCCAGTACTTC
CDR3: CASSQVRFRQGVRETQYF
D: TRBD1
J: TRBJ2-5
size: NA
V: TRBV4-3

DNA: TGTGCCAGCACGGGAGGGAGGGCAGTAAGGACAGATACGCAGTATTTT
CDR3: CASTGGRAVRTDTQYF
D: TRBD2
J: TRBJ2-3
size: NA
V: TRBV6-1

DNA: TGTGCCAGCAGTTTATCGACAACAGGGGCAACTAATGAAAAACTGTTTTTT
CDR3: CASSLSTTGATNEKLFF
D: TRBD1
J: TRBJ1-4
size: NA
V: TRBV27

DNA: TGTGCCAGCAGTGAACTGGGCGCAGATACGCAGTATTTT
CDR3: CASSELGADTQYF
D: NA
J: TRBJ2-3
size: many
V: TRBV6-1

DNA: TGTGCCAGCAGGGGACAGGGTTGGGATCAGCCCCAGCATTTT
CDR3: CASRGQGWDQPQHF
D: TRBD1
J: TRBJ1-5
size: few
V: TRBV2

DNA: TGTGCCAGCAGCCCAAATCTAGCGGGGTACAATGAGCAGTTCTTC
CDR3: CASSPNLAGYNEQFF
D: TRBD2
J: TRBJ2-1
size: many
V: TRBV7-8

DNA: TGTGCCACTACAGGGGATGGCACTGAAGCTTTCTTT
CDR3: CATTGDGTEAFF
D: TRBD1
J: TRBJ1-1
size: NA
V: TRBV6-1

DNA: TGTGCCAGCAGCCCGCCGACTAGCGGGGCCAGAGAGACCCAGTACTTC
CDR3: CASSPPTSGARETQYF
D: TRBD2
J: TRBJ2-5
size: NA
V: TRBV11-2

DNA: TGTGCCAGCAGCCCCACATACACCAAATACCACCGGGATCCTGAAGCTTTCTTT
CDR3: CASSPTYTKYHRDPEAFF
D: NA
J: TRBJ1-1
size: NA
V: TRBV27

DNA: TGTGCCAGCAGTTCGGCACAGGGGCCTACTCCCTACGAGCAGTACTTC
CDR3: CASSSAQGPTPYEQYF
D: TRBD1
J: TRBJ2-7
size: NA
V: TRBV27

DNA: TGTGCCAGCAGCTCGATCGCAGGGACATATGGCTACACCTTC
CDR3: CASSSIAGTYGYTF
D: NA
J: TRBJ1-2
size: NA
V: TRBV3-1

DNA: TGTGCCAGCAGGGGACAGGGGGCTCTCCAAGAGACCCAGTACTTC
CDR3: CASRGQGALQETQYF
D: TRBD1
J: TRBJ2-5
size: many
V: TRBV27

DNA: TGTGCCAGCAGTTATGCGGGCATTAATGAGCAGTTCTTC
CDR3: CASSYAGINEQFF
D: NA
J: TRBJ2-1
size: NA
V: TRBV6-5

DNA: TGCAGTGCTAGCATAGTTCAGGGGGGGGGAGAGACCCAGTACTTC
CDR3: CSASIVQGGGETQYF
D: NA
J: TRBJ2-5
size: NA
V: TRBV20-1

DNA: TGTGCCAGCAGCCCCACAGGGGTTAGCACAGATACGCAGTATTTT
CDR3: CASSPTGVSTDTQYF
D: TRBD1
J: TRBJ2-3
size: many
V: TRBV11-2

DNA: TGCAGTGCTATGATAGCGGGGGTAACAGATACGCAGTATTTT
CDR3: CSAMIAGVTDTQYF
D: TRBD2
J: TRBJ2-3
size: few
V: TRBV20-1

DNA: TGCAGTGCTATTTACAGGGGGGACACCATATATTTT
CDR3: CSAIYRGDTIYF
D: TRBD1
J: TRBJ1-3
size: NA
V: TRBV20-1

DNA: TGTGCCAGCAGCCAAGACGCAGAGTACCAAGAGACCCAGTACTTC
CDR3: CASSQDAEYQETQYF
D: NA
J: TRBJ2-5
size: NA
V: TRBV4-2

DNA: TGTGCCTGCAGTGAAAGATTACTAGCGGGGGTCTACGAGCAGTACTTC
CDR3: CACSERLLAGVYEQYF
D: TRBD2
J: TRBJ2-7
size: NA
V: TRBV2

DNA: TGTGCCAGCAGCCTACCGAGCTCTGGGGCCAACGTCCTGACTTTC
CDR3: CASSLPSSGANVLTF
D: NA
J: TRBJ2-6
size: many
V: TRBV28

DNA: TGTGCCAGCAGCTCATGGGCATGGGGACTTGAGGAGACCCAGTACTTC
CDR3: CASSSWAWGLEETQYF
D: NA
J: TRBJ2-5
size: NA
V: TRBV7-6

DNA: TGTGCCAGCCCCCCCAGGCCCGGTGAGCAGTTCTTC
CDR3: CASPPRPGEQFF
D: NA
J: TRBJ2-1
size: NA
V: TRBV9

DNA: TGCAGTGCTAGAGTGGGGGGGCCGAACACTGAAGCTTTCTTT
CDR3: CSARVGGPNTEAFF
D: NA
J: TRBJ1-1
size: NA
V: TRBV20-1

DNA: TGCGGTGCGGATCAATTGACAGGGTACTCCTACGAGCAGTACTTC
CDR3: CGADQLTGYSYEQYF
D: TRBD1
J: TRBJ2-7
size: NA
V: TRBV20-1

DNA: TGTGCCAGCAGATATGGGTCCCGAGGGCCCTACAATGAGCAGTTCTTC
CDR3: CASRYGSRGPYNEQFF
D: NA
J: TRBJ2-1
size: few
V: TRBV5-6

DNA: TGTGCCAGCAGCCCTATTCGGACTCGAGGGGGGAAACTGTTTTTT
CDR3: CASSPIRTRGGKLFF
D: NA
J: TRBJ1-4
size: many
V: TRBV7-2